Given below is one T cell receptor (beta chain) in context. Its antigen is not identified. The V and J ends lost 8 bases and 4 bases respectively, with 20 bases between them. The CDR3 length is 16 residues. Germline V gene sequence: CDR1 KGHDR, CDR2 SFDVKD. As TCR cDNA was made by 5'RACE template switching, a universal primer site and UMIs were added. TCRdb analysed the 5' RACE reads with MiXCR anew, one entry per CDR3 protein. The sample includes some 300,000 distinct CDR3 sequences, 8.5% to 10% of them seen just once. This sample stems from a study of T cells after yellow fever vaccination. Study information: For low cell numbers, libraries were made with SMART-Seq v4 Ultra Low Input. Study results and limitations: Clones that expanded after primary vaccination mostly reappeared after the booster (just under 98% CD4, 75% to 90% CD8). Researchers noted that a small share of clonotypes showed up in both CD4 and CD8 compartments.

The chain combines TRBV24-1 with TRBJ2-1; a possible D gene is TRBD2 (6 bases). The TCR originated in a man between 18 and 29 years old who received the YFV17D yellow fever vaccine. Sequencing used CD4+ T cells sorted from PBMCs, obtained 5 days after the yellow fever booster vaccination. The CDR3 protein is CATTPTPGVGYNEQFF. The CDR3 bases are TGTGCCACCACCCCTACTCCGGGGGTCGGTTACAATGAGCAGTTCTTC.